Below are 24 T cell receptor beta chains sequenced from a single sample in a study of blood T cell repertoires in COVID-19. Clones were sequenced by immunoSEQ multiplex PCR, and TCRdb holds only the in-frame ones, with some missing. The sample contains a few hundred thousand clones, 75% to 90% of which appear only once. Specimen: peripheral blood. The receptors originated from a woman in her 30s with COVID-19, enrolled during active disease.

This chain joins TRBV21-1 and TRBJ1-1; the DNA was not used to check the table's D call, TRBD1. TRBV21-1 represents a pseudogene. The CDR3 runs to 15 residues. The chain's CDR3 is CASSIGQGGNTEAFF. CDR3 nucleotides: TGTGCCAGCAGCATAGGACAGGGGGGGAACACTGAAGCTTTCTTT.

This clone is a singleton in its sample. The chain has TRBV30 and TRBJ1-1; 7 bases line up with TRBD1. This CDR3 spans 13 amino acids. V shed 8 bases and J 1 base; nucleotides not matched to a gene: 7. Germline CDR1 GTSNPN, CDR2 SVGIG (reference sequence). Here the CDR3 DNA reads TGTGCCCGCTCCGGGACAGCGAACACTGAAGCTTTCTTT. This translates into CARSGTANTEAFF.

V is TRBV5-4 and J is TRBJ2-4; tentatively, D is TRBD1 (5 bases). The CDR3 covers 16 residues. The V gene's germline CDR1 is SGHNT and CDR2 YYREEE (reference sequence). V lost 0 bases, J lost 0 bases, and 10 bases lay in between. CDR3: CASSLGVGVAKNIQYF. As DNA, the CDR3 is TGTGCCAGCAGCTTGGGGGTAGGGGTAGCCAAAAACATTCAGTACTTC. Combining the CDR3 with reference TRBV5-4 and TRBJ2-4 gives the whole variable domain ETGVTQSPTHLIKTRGQQVTLRCSSQSGHNTVSWYQQALGQGPQFIFQYYREEENGRGNFPPRFSGLQFPNYSSELNVNALELDDSALYLCASSLGVGVAKNIQYFGAGTRLSVL.

V and J are TRBV25-1 and TRBJ2-7, with TRBD2 matching 11 bases. The germline V gene has CDR1 MGHDK and CDR2 SYGVNS. The CDR3 runs 14 residues. After removal of 4 bases from V and 3 bases from J, the junction contained 2 bases not matched to a gene. The CDR3: CASSVGTSGYEQYF. The CDR3 nucleotides are TGTGCCAGCAGTGTTGGGACTAGCGGCTACGAGCAGTACTTC.

V gene TRBV5-5 combines with J gene TRBJ2-7; TRBD2 might be the D (6 bases). The CDR3 has 15 residues. Germline V gene sequence: CDR1 SGHKS, CDR2 YYEKEE (reference sequence). V lost 0 bases and J lost 3, with 13 bases in between. The CDR3: CASSLAVGGLYEQYF. In DNA, the CDR3 is TGTGCCAGCAGCTTGGCAGTTGGGGGACTCTACGAGCAGTACTTC.

This chain connects TRBV7-9 to TRBJ2-7; D unresolved. CDR3 length equals 11 residues. Germline CDR1 is SEHNR and CDR2 is FQNEAQ (reference sequence). V was trimmed by 1 base and J by 6 bases, leaving 4 bases between them. Here the CDR3 reads CASSLGAEQYF. CDR3 sequence (DNA): TGTGCCAGCAGCTTAGGAGCCGAGCAGTACTTC. Drawing the rest from reference TRBV7-9 and TRBJ2-7, the complete variable domain is DTGVSQNPRHKITKRGQNVTFRCDPISEHNRLYWYRQTLGQGPEFLTYFQNEAQLEKSRLLSDRFSAERPKGSFSTLEIQRTEQGDSAMYLCASSLGAEQYFGPGTRLTVT.

The chain uses TRBV18 and TRBJ2-6; TRBD2 might be the D (6 bases). The CDR3 runs to 20 residues. Germline-derived CDR1 and CDR2 are KGHSH and LQKENI. Between the trimmed V and J ends, which lost 2 bases and 0 bases, there was a span of 20 bases. DNA for the CDR3: TGTGCCAGCTCACCAGGGACTGCAGCAGGTTTAAGCTCTGGGGCCAACGTCCTGACTTTC. This codes for CASSPGTAAGLSSGANVLTF.

V usage is TRBV2 and J usage is TRBJ1-1; 7 bases agree with TRBD1. Unmatched junction bases numbered 5, after V lost 4 bases and J lost 3 bases. CDR3 length: 14 amino acids. Germline CDR1 is SNHLY and CDR2 is FYNNEI. The CDR3 DNA is TGTGCCAGCAGTGGGACAGGCGGTTACACTGAAGCTTTCTTT. Its translation: CASSGTGGYTEAFF.

This rearrangement joins TRBV21-1 to TRBJ2-3; the listed D gene, TRBD2, was not tested against the DNA. TRBV21-1 has pseudogene status. The CDR3 is 17 residues long. CDR3 coding DNA: TGTGCCAGCAGCAAATCGAACCGATCTACTAGCACAGATACGCAGTATTTT. Translating gives CASSKSNRSTSTDTQYF.

This clone was observed a handful of times. The V gene is TRBV18, the J gene TRBJ1-1; D perhaps matches TRBD1 (6 bases). V was shortened by 10 bases and J by 7 bases, with 19 bases between the two germline ends. CDR3 length: 13 amino acids. Germline CDR1 KGHSH, CDR2 LQKENI. The CDR3, as DNA: TGTGCCACGGTCGGTGGGGGGGACAATGAAGCTTTCTTT. This translates into CATVGGGDNEAFF.

The rearrangement links TRBV3-1 (or the pseudogene TRBV3-2) to TRBJ1-6; D remains ambiguous. Germline V lookup: CDR1 LGHDT, CDR2 YNNKEL (reference sequence). The CDR3 runs 14 residues. V lost 6 bases and J lost 5, with 11 bases in between. CDR3 protein: CASRPAGDNSPLHF. Here the CDR3 DNA reads TGTGCCAGCAGGCCCGCGGGAGATAATTCACCCCTCCACTTT.

V usage is TRBV7-2 and J usage is TRBJ2-3, with 10 bases that match TRBD1. CDR1 and CDR2 from the germline V gene are SGHTA and FQGNSA. This CDR3 region has 14 residues. J was trimmed by 4 bases and V by 3 bases; bases with no gene match: 1. The CDR3 is CASSLGTGADTQYF. Here the CDR3 DNA reads TGTGCCAGCAGCTTGGGGACAGGGGCAGATACGCAGTATTTT. Filled out from reference TRBV7-2 and TRBJ2-3, the complete variable domain reads GAGVSQSPSNKVTEKGKDVELRCDPISGHTALYWYRQSLGQGLEFLIYFQGNSAPDKSGLPSDRFSAERTGGSVSTLTIQRTQQEDSAVYLCASSLGTGADTQYFGPGTRLTVL.

The chain recombines TRBV4-2 with TRBJ2-2, with D perhaps TRBD2 (5 bases). Trimming left V 1 base short and J 0 bases short, with 9 bases between. CDR3 length equals 16 residues. Germline CDR1 reads LGHNA; CDR2 reads YNFKEQ. CDR3 DNA sequence: TGTGCCAGCAGCCAAGTACGAGGGACGAACACCGGGGAGCTGTTTTTT. Its protein is CASSQVRGTNTGELFF.

As to this clone: This CDR3 is also generated by other DNA sequences in the sample. The rearrangement joins TRBV11-3 to TRBJ2-7; 7 bases are a match to TRBD1. The CDR3 consists of 15 residues. V gave up 1 base and J gave up 0 bases; unmatched junction bases: 3. Per germline, CDR1 SGHNT and CDR2 YENEEA. The CDR3 DNA reads TGTGCCAGCAGCTTAGGGACAGGTAGCTCCTACGAGCAGTACTTC. Residues: CASSLGTGSSYEQYF.

This chain uses TRBV7-9 with TRBJ2-5; possibly TRBD2 for D (6 bases). The CDR3 covers 14 residues. V shed 0 bases and J shed 5 bases, with 10 bases lying between them. Per the germline V gene, CDR1 is SEHNR and CDR2 is FQNEAQ (reference sequence). In DNA form, the CDR3 reads TGTGCCAGCAGCTTAGCGGGGACTCCGGAGACCCAGTACTTC. Translated: CASSLAGTPETQYF. The whole variable domain, remainder taken from reference TRBV7-9 and TRBJ2-5, is DTGVSQNPRHKITKRGQNVTFRCDPISEHNRLYWYRQTLGQGPEFLTYFQNEAQLEKSRLLSDRFSAERPKGSFSTLEIQRTEQGDSAMYLCASSLAGTPETQYFGPGTRLLVL.

The chain carries TRBV5-4 and TRBJ1-1; 9 bases fit TRBD1. Trimming took 4 bases from V and 5 from J; bases not matched to a gene: 6. CDR3 length: 14 amino acids. Germline lookup yields CDR1 SGHNT and CDR2 YYREEE (reference sequence). CDR3 loop: CASSDRDRVTEAFF. The CDR3 coding sequence is TGTGCCAGCAGCGACCGGGACAGGGTTACTGAAGCTTTCTTT.

The V gene is TRBV5-6, the J gene TRBJ1-2; no clear D. Trimming cost V 4 bases and J 5 bases, with 12 bases left between them. The CDR3 consists of 13 residues. Germline CDR1 SGHDT, CDR2 YYEEEE. The CDR3 bases are TGTGCCAGCAGCCCGAGGGCGGGTTATGGCTACACCTTC. This sequence encodes CASSPRAGYGYTF.

The chain recombines TRBV4-2 with TRBJ1-3, with TRBD1 matching 8 bases. Looked up from germline, CDR1 is LGHNA and CDR2 is YNFKEQ. J lost 0 bases, V lost 8 bases, and 12 bases had no gene match. The CDR3 is 17 residues long. Here the CDR3 reads CASALGTGLFSGNTIYF. DNA for the CDR3: TGTGCCAGCGCCCTAGGGACAGGACTTTTCTCTGGAAACACCATATATTTT.

This chain joins TRBV2 and TRBJ1-3, with 9 positions matching TRBD1. V lost 9 bases to trimming and J lost 7 bases; unmatched junction nucleotides: 7. The CDR3 covers 13 residues. The V gene's germline CDR1 is SNHLY and CDR2 FYNNEI. DNA for the CDR3: TGTGCCAGTAACCGGGACAGGGATAACACCATATATTTT. Protein sequence: CASNRDRDNTIYF.

J is TRBJ2-1 and V is TRBV19; 14 nucleotides line up with TRBD2. CDR1 LNHDA and CDR2 SQIVND come from the germline V gene (reference sequence). This CDR3 contains 19 residues. V was pared by 5 bases and J by 1 base, with 10 bases of the junction left unmatched. The CDR3 DNA follows: TGTGCCAGTAGTGCCCGGACTAGCGGGAGGACAGTATCCTACAATGAGCAGTTCTTC. Translated, it gives CASSARTSGRTVSYNEQFF.

This chain connects TRBV19 to TRBJ1-3; D unresolved. This CDR3 is 15 amino acids long. Germline V gene lookup returns CDR1 LNHDA and CDR2 SQIVND (reference sequence). V lost 5 bases and J lost 1, with 12 bases in between. This CDR3 is CASSQVLASGNTIYF. The CDR3 DNA reads as TGTGCCAGTAGTCAGGTCCTGGCGTCTGGAAACACCATATATTTT.

The chain employs TRBV6-5 and TRBJ1-1, with TRBD1 identical over 8 bases. V trimming: 7 bases; J trimming: 5 bases; junction bases outside the gene matches: 9. The length of the CDR3 is 14 residues. CDR1 and CDR2 from the germline V gene are MNHEY and SVGAGI. The CDR3 DNA is TGTGCCAGCACGCGACAGGGGATGGGAACTGAAGCTTTCTTT. This translates into CASTRQGMGTEAFF.

This chain uses TRBV7-8 with TRBJ2-3; D perhaps matches TRBD1 (6 bases). V gave up 5 bases and J gave up 1 base, with 19 bases separating them. There are 17 residues in the CDR3. The V gene's germline CDR1 is SGHVS and CDR2 FQNEAQ. This CDR3 is CASSPRWTDKGTDTQYF. CDR3 bases: TGTGCCAGCAGCCCCCGGTGGACAGACAAGGGCACAGATACGCAGTATTTT.

V usage is TRBV5-6 and J usage is TRBJ2-2; 9 bases match TRBD1. Germline V lookup: CDR1 SGHDT, CDR2 YYEEEE. CDR3 length: 15 amino acids. J lost 4 bases, V lost 4 bases, and 5 bases had no gene match. The CDR3 sequence is CASSLGTGSTGELFF. CDR3 nucleotides: TGTGCCAGCAGCCTAGGGACAGGGAGCACCGGGGAGCTGTTTTTT.